This T cell receptor beta chain was profiled in a study of shared clonotypes between healthy human individuals. The wider study: Each donor contributed plates that comprised three CD4 naive, three CD4 memory, two CD8 naive and one CD8 memory.

Sorted-subset replicate PCRs used about 200 ng of genomic DNA. This amount corresponded to 25,000 to 30,000 T cell genomes. The table came from immunoSEQ multiplex PCR; TCRdb's copy has only in-frame clones and leaves some out. This repertoire shows about 1,900,000 clones, just under 95% found once; its top ten account for approximately 1.2%. Study outcomes and limitations: Sampling included only blood; tissue repertoires likely differ.

A note on this clone: The antigen is unknown.

There are 15 residues in the CDR3. V shed 6 bases, J shed 1 base, and the junction held 8 bases outside the gene matches. Germline loops: CDR1 SNHLY, CDR2 FYNNEI. Positive CCR7 selection of CD45RO-negative cells yielded the naive CD8 cells, and terminally differentiated effector memory CD45RA+ cells were excluded. The sequenced sample was naive CD8+ T cells sorted from blood. The TCR sequence derives from a man between 18 and 35 years old in good health. The rearrangement joins TRBV2 to TRBJ2-7, with TRBD1 matching 8 bases. The CDR3 DNA reads as TGTGCCAGCAGGGTTGGACAGGGTGCGTCCTACGAGCAGTACTTC. It specifies CASRVGQGASYEQYF.